Many counts were recorded for the clone carrying this TCR beta chain. Antigen specificity is unknown. This sample is part of a study of CD8 T cells in ankylosing spondylitis. The study's findings and limits: Characteristic, it appeared, of ankylosing spondylitis blood was a TCR beta motif of eight highly homologous variants. According to the report, clones linked to the disease were significantly enriched in matched synovial fluid samples taken from ankylosing spondylitis patients. Several of the motif variants were reported before in synovial fluid and blood from reactive arthritis.

Germline lookup yields CDR1 MNHNS and CDR2 SASEGT. The CDR3 sequence is 14 residues long. The junction had 8 bases not matched to a gene; V was cut back by 6 bases and J by 4 bases. In making TCR beta libraries, quantitative 5'-RACE with molecular barcodes was used. TCRdb called the 5' RACE reads again in MiXCR, with one record for every CDR3 protein. The table has more than 400,000 distinct CDR3 sequences, approximately 5.3% seen once; the top ten hold under 4.5%. The sequencing sample was made of blood, either unsorted or a sorted T cell fraction (not recorded which). This sequence was found in a male donor with ankylosing spondylitis. The chain recombines TRBV6-1 with TRBJ1-1; TRBD1 agrees at 7 bases. CDR3 coding DNA: TGTGCCAGCAGCGACAGGGAAGGGAGCACTGAAGCTTTCTTT. Its translation: CASSDREGSTEAFF.